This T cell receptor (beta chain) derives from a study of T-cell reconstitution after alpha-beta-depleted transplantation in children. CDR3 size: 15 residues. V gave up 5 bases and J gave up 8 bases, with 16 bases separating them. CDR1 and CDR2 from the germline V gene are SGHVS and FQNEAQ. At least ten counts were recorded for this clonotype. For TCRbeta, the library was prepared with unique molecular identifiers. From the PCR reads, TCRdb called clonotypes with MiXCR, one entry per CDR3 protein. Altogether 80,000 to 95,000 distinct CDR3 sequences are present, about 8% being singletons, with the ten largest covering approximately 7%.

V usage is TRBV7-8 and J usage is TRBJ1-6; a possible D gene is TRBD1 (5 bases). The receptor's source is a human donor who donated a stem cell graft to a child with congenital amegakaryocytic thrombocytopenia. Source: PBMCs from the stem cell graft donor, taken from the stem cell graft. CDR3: CASSPTGREDSPLHF. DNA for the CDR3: TGTGCCAGCAGCCCCACGGGCAGGGAAGATTCACCCCTCCACTTT. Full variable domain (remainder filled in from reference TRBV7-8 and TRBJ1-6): GAGVSQSPRYKVAKRGQDVALRCDPISGHVSLFWYQQALGQGPEFLTYFQNEAQLDKSGLPSDRFFAERPEGSVSTLKIQRTQQEDSAVYLCASSPTGREDSPLHFGNGTRLTVT.